This T cell receptor (beta chain) was observed in a study of cytomegalovirus exposure and HLA in healthy donors (dated by TCRdb to 2016 to 2017). Describing the broader study: According to an earlier analysis of several hundred of the donors, roughly 180 million T cells yielded approximately 120 million unique TCR beta sequences and approximately 300 Gb of sequence data. Roughly 310 gigabases of sequencing data and approximately 80 million unique TCR sequences were included in an early release covering several hundred HLA-typed donors. The genetic ancestry cluster associated with self-reported Caucasian donors included 80% to 90% of the approximately 400 genotyped donors. The study aimed to test whether cataloging public T cell receptors could reveal signatures of past pathogen exposure. The T cell repertoires of several hundred subjects were profiled by immunosequencing and related to cytomegalovirus serostatus. Besides the first cohort of some 670 subjects, a separate validation cohort made up of 120 or so different subjects was used. To predict cytomegalovirus infection status, the study brought together high-throughput TCR immunosequencing, statistical association of individual TCRs with disease status, and machine learning. A later analysis re-analyzed previously published TCR beta repertoires from 600 to 850 donors and added high-resolution HLA genotyping to study TCR occurrence patterns. Rather than drawing on any new phenotypic data, the later analysis identified candidate immune exposures from TCR beta sequences and the way those sequences occurred across donors. An earlier analysis of nearly 600 of the donors applied high-throughput TCR beta sequencing to assess whether each TCR beta V gene segment acted as functional or pseudogenic. Alongside the repertoire data, information on donor age, sex, ethnicity and CMV serostatus was compiled. In a later genetic analysis, genome-wide SNP genotypes for about 55% of the roughly 700 donors were used, and that subset was treated as a discovery cohort. All discovery cohort repertoires had been generated using a single sequencing platform. HLA typing covered class I and class II loci at four-digit resolution. The number of typed donors differed by locus: about 620-630 for A, B, C, DRB1 and DQB1; about 520 for DQA1; 606 for DPA1; and around 490 for DPB1. About five DR-DQ haplotypes were handled as single units for association and clustering, since linkage in the cohort was strong. Among around 400 genotyped donors of the cohort, an average of around 250,000 unique TCR beta nucleotide sequences was sequenced per donor, of which about 18% were non-productive. Study-wide conclusions, independent of this receptor: In the study, about 150 TCR beta chains were listed as associated with cytomegalovirus. Because HLA typing was unavailable for some donors at each locus, only the typed subset was used in association tests. In a later genetic analysis, fewer N-insertions in productive TCRs were reported among donors in an Asian-associated ancestry cluster than the roughly 700-donor mean. CMV serostatus was the only immune exposure information available for the cohort. When HLA alleles, especially DR and DQ, strongly co-occurred, attributing TCR associations to individual alleles was difficult. In a later analysis, most CMV-associated TCR beta chains were found to appear HLA-restricted, with HLA associations seemingly driven largely by CMV exposure. In a later genetic analysis, a missense DCLRE1C variant was associated with V-gene and J-gene trimming of TCR beta chains, and the association was replicated in an independent cohort. This cohort had only TCR beta chains sequenced, and the lack of alpha or paired-chain data limited which features could be detected. The authors suggested that the approach could potentially be extended to other disease states and immunological phenotypes. A later analysis reported that several top co-occurrence clusters appeared linked to parvovirus B19, influenza, CMV and Epstein-Barr virus. The earlier analysis of about 600 of the donors excluded 15 to 20 rarely observed V segments, including chromosome 9 orphons, because counts were too low. In a later analysis, HLA-associated TCR beta chains were found to be more clonally expanded and to have lower generation probabilities than equally common non-associated chains. In a later analysis, 16,951 TCR beta sequences were associated with specific HLA alleles at a false discovery rate of 0.05. An earlier analysis of 587 of the donors showed that most TCR beta V segments appeared in productive rearrangements either about 90% or about 30% of the time, which broadly matched IMGT annotations. A further reported finding was that TCR beta sequences accurately predicted the HLA-A and HLA-B alleles for most subjects in the first cohort. Correlated functional status among segregating V segments might be attributable to linkage disequilibrium, but an unknown experimental factor could not be ruled out. Presence/absence analyses assumed roughly uniform sequencing depth across donors, an assumption that may not hold. In vitro tests confirmed that a few of the cytomegalovirus-associated TCR beta chains recognize cytomegalovirus antigens. In a later analysis, TCR association rates were found to vary across HLA loci, with the most associated TCRs seen for DRB1 alleles and the fewest for HLA-C alleles. A cluster of highly shared sequence variants was judged likely to represent a technical artifact of the sequencing pipeline. Across donors, most TCR sequences were observed very rarely, whereas some public TCRs were present in many individuals. The classifier was reported to diagnose cytomegalovirus status with high specificity and sensitivity in both the original and validation cohorts.

The library was made by the immunoSEQ multiplex PCR assay. For the multiplex PCR, a mixture combining 60 forward primers for TCR Vbeta segments and 13 reverse primers for TCR Jbeta segments was used. Amplification of the CDR3 region of rearranged TCR beta genes was performed with a multiplex PCR assay on genomic DNA. Amplified TCR beta libraries were sequenced as 87-base-pair reads on the Illumina HiSeq System. As for the authors' bioinformatics: A later analysis tallied 80 million to 95 million unique TCR beta chains across the 610 or so repertoires, and 10 million to 11 million of those chains were shared by two or more donors. Raw reads were error-corrected and collapsed into unique sequences by a nearest-neighbor algorithm in which closely related sequences were merged to remove PCR and sequencing errors. To assign V, D and J gene segments, CDR3 sequences were aligned to IMGT reference sequences. For a sequence to be retained, a match of at least six nucleotides to both a V gene segment and a J gene segment was required. A rearrangement counted as productive if the CDR3 had no stop codons and remained in frame with V and J, and every other rearrangement counted as non-productive. Following IMGT convention, CDR3 was defined as the stretch from the second conserved V-encoded cysteine to the conserved J-encoded phenylalanine. In an earlier analysis of around 540 of the donors, sequences lacking an unambiguous match to a single V gene segment were excluded. In an earlier analysis of almost 600 of the donors, a V segment was called functional when productive rearrangements were above 56.7%, and segregating when the standard deviation between donors exceeded 5%. A statistical classification framework was built for diagnosing cytomegalovirus status from the catalog of TCR beta chain sequences. A later analysis assigned V and J genes by comparing TCR nucleotide sequences with IMGT/GENE-DB human TR gene sequences. In a later analysis, CDR3 sequences and most-parsimonious VDJ recombination scenarios were assigned using the TCRdist pipeline. In a later analysis, every TCR beta chain was defined by the combination of its CDR3 amino acid sequence and its V-gene family, and reads without a unique V-gene family were dropped. In a later analysis, 500 to 650 highly shared, low-generation-probability nucleotide sequences were removed to address suspected cross-contamination and a sequencing artifact. In a later analysis, a clonal expansion index was calculated for each public chain from normalized within-repertoire ranks of inferred template counts. In a later analysis, generation probabilities were computed using a VDJ recombination model fitted to out-of-frame rearrangements, and the results were checked against IGoR. Hypergeometric tests were used in a later analysis to score TCR-TCR, TCR-HLA and TCR-CMV co-occurrence, with a repertoire-size bias correction applied to the TCR pairs. In a later analysis, false discovery rates were estimated by permuting HLA or CMV assignments 20 times. In a later analysis, co-occurring TCRs were grouped using DBSCAN, with TCRdist sequence similarity added in when clustering inside HLA-allele-positive subsets. For co-occurrence clustering, repertoires with fewer than 30,000 or more than 120,000 public chains were excluded, along with four to six repertoires with anomalous nucleotide sharing. The clones in this table, taken by TCRdb from immuneACCESS, are in-frame only. Not every clone is retained; where verified, under half of the shortfall comes from an unresolved V gene, and the cause of the rest is unknown. V and J calls plus clone size are reproduced from that table; the DNA served to infer D and trimming. This sample lists 150,000 or so clones; around three quarters were detected once. Of the sample, roughly 0.99% falls within the top ten clones.

This clone was seen a handful of times. Its target antigen remains unknown. The input lacks base qualities; no much larger clone sits a single base away. The cohort comprised several hundred healthy bone marrow donors. At the time of sampling, all cohort members were nominally healthy, though unrecorded immune exposures were likely present. The donor was CMV seronegative and was included in the group of a few hundred seronegative cohort members. Each donor provided a peripheral blood sample, and peripheral blood mononuclear cells were used for TCR beta sequencing. Genomic DNA was extracted from the blood cell samples with the Qiagen DNeasy Blood Extraction Kit. The sequenced material came from PBMCs. This clonotype originated in a woman between 35 and 50 years old in good health and CMV-seronegative.

The CDR3 region has the sequence CASSLGLGENEQFF. The DNA reads as follows: TGTGCCAGCAGCTTAGGGCTAGGTGAAAATGAGCAGTTCTTC. The chain was built from TRBV11-2 and TRBJ2-1, with no D gene named confidently. Counted from cysteine to phenylalanine, this CDR3 has 14 amino acids. The DNA shown is the 42-base CDR3, in frame from base 1. The germline V gene sets CDR1 to SGHAT and CDR2 to FQNNGV. V is pared back by 1 base and J by 7 bases, with 11 bases lying between the germline termini.